The 24 T cell receptor beta chains in this list originate from one sample, sequenced in a study of blood T cell repertoires in COVID-19 (dated by TCRdb to about 2020). The library was generated by the immunoSEQ multiplex PCR assay. This is the immuneACCESS table as TCRdb keeps it, with only in-frame sequences that have V and J called. A part of the clones is gone; compared with another copy, unresolved V genes explain less than half, and the rest is unexplained. The sample table holds approximately 220,000 clones, of which about 86% were seen once. Roughly 8% of the sample is in the top ten clones. The sample was peripheral blood. These receptors were obtained from a woman aged 45-60 years with acute or convalescent COVID-19.

Points on this clone: Additional DNA sequences in this sample encode the identical CDR3. The rearrangement joins TRBV5-1 to TRBJ2-5; 7 bases are a match to TRBD2. Germline CDR1 reads SGHRS; CDR2 reads YFSETQ. V lost 0 bases to trimming and J lost 4 bases; unmatched junction nucleotides: 0. The CDR3 contains 13 residues. The CDR3: CASSLAGGETQYF. DNA for the CDR3: TGCGCCAGCAGCTTGGCGGGAGGAGAGACCCAGTACTTC.

This chain connects TRBV28 to TRBJ1-1, with 9 positions matching TRBD1. Trimming at V came to 7 bases and at J to 1 base, leaving 4 bases not matched to a gene. The V gene's germline CDR1 is MDHEN and CDR2 SYDVKM. This CDR3 has 14 amino acids. In nucleotides, the CDR3 is TGTGCCAGCACGGGACAGGGCGCGAACACTGAAGCTTTCTTT. This encodes CASTGQGANTEAFF.

CDR3 in amino acids: CASKGQGKNGYTF. As DNA, the CDR3 is TGTGCCAGCAAAGGCCAGGGAAAGAATGGCTACACCTTC. This sequence joins TRBV28 and TRBJ1-2, with D perhaps TRBD1 (5 bases). This CDR3 spans 13 amino acids. Germline V gene sequence: CDR1 MDHEN, CDR2 SYDVKM. The V and J ends lost 7 bases and 6 bases respectively, with 15 bases between them.

The rearrangement joins TRBV9 to TRBJ1-2; weak D call: TRBD1 (5 bases). V lost 4 bases and J lost 4, with 8 bases in between. Germline loops: CDR1 SGDLS, CDR2 YYNGEE. CDR3 length: 12 amino acids. The CDR3 loop reads CASSKDTYGYTF. The CDR3 region has the DNA TGTGCCAGCAGCAAGGACACCTATGGCTACACCTTC.

As for this clone: Mismatch with germline at one junction end may stem from a read error. The gene calls are TRBV6-5 and TRBJ2-3; unclear D gene. Germline V lookup: CDR1 MNHEY, CDR2 SVGAGI. CDR3 length equals 14 residues. This CDR3 reads CASSYSPFTDTQYF. The CDR3 region has the DNA TGTGCCAGCAGCTACTCTCCCTTCACAGATACGCAGTATTTT.

The chain has TRBV2 and TRBJ2-7, with 9 bases aligning to TRBD1. V gave up 6 bases and J gave up 7 bases; unmatched junction bases: 10. From germline, CDR1 is SNHLY and CDR2 FYNNEI. The CDR3 has 14 residues. CDR3 residues: CASRQTTGGGEQYF. The DNA for the CDR3 is TGTGCCAGCAGGCAGACCACAGGGGGCGGAGAGCAGTACTTC.

This clone was seen a handful of times. CDR3 in amino acids: CATSDADRGPGQPQHF. The DNA of the CDR3 is TGTGCCACCAGTGATGCTGACAGGGGGCCGGGTCAGCCCCAGCATTTT. V gene TRBV24-1 combines with J gene TRBJ1-5; 10 nucleotides agree with TRBD1. The V gene's germline CDR1 is KGHDR and CDR2 SFDVKD. This CDR3 region has 16 residues. The ends lost 3 bases at V and 6 bases at J; junction bases unmatched: 7.

The chain has TRBV27 and TRBJ1-1; 9 positions match TRBD1. Germline CDR1 reads MNHEY; CDR2 reads SMNVEV (reference sequence). The CDR3 sequence is 15 residues long. V lost 5 bases, J lost 5 bases, and 9 bases stayed unmatched. Written as DNA, the CDR3 is TGTGCCAGCAGTGTCCGGGGACAGGGTAGTACTGAAGCTTTCTTT. Amino acid sequence: CASSVRGQGSTEAFF.

The chain employs TRBV27 and TRBJ1-2, with D tentatively TRBD1 (5 bases). Trimming pared 5 bases from V and 8 bases from J, leaving 18 bases between. The CDR3 has 14 residues. Germline V gene lookup returns CDR1 MNHEY and CDR2 SMNVEV (reference sequence). This CDR3 reads CASSPRGDSGGYTF. The CDR3 DNA is TGTGCCAGCAGTCCCCGCGGAGACTCAGGGGGCTACACCTTC.

The CDR3 loop reads CASGLGGRGYEQYF. CDR3 in DNA: TGTGCCAGTGGTTTGGGCGGGAGAGGATACGAGCAGTACTTC. J is TRBJ2-7 and V is TRBV7-6; TRBD2 matches 7 bases. The J segment lost 4 bases and the V segment lost 9 bases, leaving 12 bases of the junction unmatched. The CDR3 runs to 14 residues. Germline assignment: CDR1 SGHVS and CDR2 FNYEAQ.

This chain joins TRBV19 and TRBJ1-2, with 9 bases aligning to TRBD1. The CDR3 consists of 15 residues. V was pared by 3 bases and J by 6 bases, with 8 bases of the junction left unmatched. Looked up from germline, CDR1 is LNHDA and CDR2 is SQIVND (reference sequence). The CDR3 is CASSIAGTGLNGYTF. The CDR3, as DNA: TGTGCCAGTAGTATCGCCGGGACAGGGCTTAATGGCTACACCTTC.

V usage is TRBV29-1 and J usage is TRBJ2-7; tentative D call: TRBD1 (7 bases). The CDR3 is made up of 16 amino acids. The germline CDR1 and CDR2 sequences are SQVTM and ANQGSEA. Trimming pared 4 bases from V and 9 bases from J, leaving 28 bases between. CDR3 residues: CSVVGGPTGPVVGQYF. The DNA of the CDR3 is TGCAGCGTTGTGGGGGGCCCGACAGGGCCGGTTGTTGGGCAGTACTTC.

V and J are TRBV11-2 and TRBJ2-7, with 15 bases that match TRBD2. V shed 5 bases and J 7 bases; nucleotides not matched to a gene: 9. The CDR3 totals 16 residues. The germline gives CDR1 SGHAT, CDR2 FQNNGV. The CDR3 region is CASSHGLAGGPGEQYF. CDR3 sequence (DNA): TGTGCCAGCAGCCATGGACTAGCGGGAGGGCCGGGGGAGCAGTACTTC.

Concerning this clone itself: Other nucleotide sequences in the sample specify the same CDR3. The genes are TRBV6-1 and TRBJ2-5; a weak D match, TRBD2 (5 bases). The length of the CDR3 is 15 residues. CDR1 and CDR2 from the germline V gene are MNHNS and SASEGT. V was cut by 1 base and J by 2 bases, with 11 bases left in between. CDR3 protein: CASSEVISGQETQYF. The CDR3 DNA reads as TGTGCCAGCAGTGAAGTTATAAGCGGACAAGAGACCCAGTACTTC.

The V gene is TRBV5-1, the J gene TRBJ1-4, with TRBD1 identical over 12 bases. The length of the CDR3 is 16 residues. Germline CDR1 and CDR2: SGHRS and YFSETQ. The junction had 5 bases not matched to a gene; V was cut back by 0 bases and J by 8 bases. This chain's CDR3 is CASSLGGTGGEEKLFF. DNA of the CDR3: TGCGCCAGCAGCTTGGGAGGGACAGGGGGCGAAGAAAAACTGTTTTTT.

The J gene is TRBJ2-3, the V gene TRBV7-2, with D tentatively TRBD2 (6 bases). Trimming stripped 5 bases from V and 0 bases from J, with 15 bases between. This CDR3 has 16 residues. The V gene's germline CDR1 is SGHTA and CDR2 FQGNSA. The CDR3 DNA follows: TGTGCCAGCAGCCGTAGTGGGAGGCGGAGCACAGATACGCAGTATTTT. Translated, it gives CASSRSGRRSTDTQYF. Variable domain in full (rest from reference TRBV7-2 and TRBJ2-3): GAGVSQSPSNKVTEKGKDVELRCDPISGHTALYWYRQSLGQGLEFLIYFQGNSAPDKSGLPSDRFSAERTGGSVSTLTIQRTQQEDSAVYLCASSRSGRRSTDTQYFGPGTRLTVL.

The V and J genes are TRBV21-1 and TRBJ2-4; TRBD2 is the table's D call and was not checked against the DNA. TRBV21-1 is tagged as a pseudogene. The CDR3 is made up of 15 amino acids. CDR3 nucleotides: TGTGCCAGCAGCAACTTGAGGGTTGGCAAAAACATTCAGTACTTC. It yields the protein CASSNLRVGKNIQYF.

The V call is TRBV4-1, the J call TRBJ2-5; tentative D call: TRBD1 (6 bases). Trimming took 0 bases from V and 9 from J, leaving 29 bases between them. Germline CDR1 and CDR2: MGHRA and YSYEKL. The CDR3 totals 19 residues. The CDR3 loop reads CASSQDLRGSAGVLTAQYF. The CDR3 DNA is TGCGCCAGCAGCCAAGATCTAAGGGGCAGCGCAGGGGTACTGACGGCCCAGTACTTC.

The rearrangement uses TRBV6-5 and TRBJ1-3, with a tentative D call TRBD1 (6 bases). There are 15 residues in the CDR3. Deletions cut 6 bases from V and 0 bases from J, with 12 bases between. Germline lookup yields CDR1 MNHEY and CDR2 SVGAGI. In DNA, the CDR3 is TGTGCCAGCAGCCGAAAGGGGGTCTCTGGAAACACCATATATTTT. As protein: CASSRKGVSGNTIYF.

The J gene is TRBJ2-7, the V gene TRBV7-9; D uncertain. The V end lost 3 bases, the J end lost 0 bases, and 6 bases lay between the germline ends. Germline V gene sequence: CDR1 SEHNR, CDR2 FQNEAQ (reference sequence). The CDR3 is 13 residues long. DNA for the CDR3: TGTGCCAGCAGCTTTCCGTCCTCCTACGAGCAGTACTTC. Translated: CASSFPSSYEQYF.

The V call is TRBV5-1, the J call TRBJ1-1; D may be TRBD1 (6 bases). The CDR3 is 14 residues long. CDR1 SGHRS and CDR2 YFSETQ come from the germline V gene. With 4 bases removed from V and 0 bases from J, the gap between germline ends came to 10 bases. The CDR3 is CASSPGGLNTEAFF. The CDR3 DNA reads as TGCGCCAGCAGCCCCGGGGGGCTGAACACTGAAGCTTTCTTT.

V gene TRBV5-5 combines with J gene TRBJ2-2; D gene uncertain. V lost 0 bases, J lost 1 base, and 4 bases lay in between. CDR1 and CDR2 from the germline V gene are SGHKS and YYEKEE (reference sequence). This CDR3 comprises 14 residues. The DNA for the CDR3 is TGTGCCAGCAGCTTGGAGCGGAACACCGGGGAGCTGTTTTTT. Its protein is CASSLERNTGELFF.

V usage is TRBV19 and J usage is TRBJ2-1; 11 bases are a match to TRBD1. The V segment lost 9 bases and the J segment 5 bases; nucleotides outside the gene matches: 6. Germline CDR1 is LNHDA and CDR2 is SQIVND (reference sequence). The CDR3 consists of 14 residues. CDR3 region: CASAGGQGDNEQFF. CDR3 DNA: TGTGCCAGCGCTGGGGGACAGGGGGACAATGAGCAGTTCTTC.

The CDR3 DNA is TGCGCCAGCAGCCAAGATGACAGGGCTACCTACAATGAGCAGTTCTTC. Its translation is CASSQDDRATYNEQFF. This chain connects TRBV4-1 to TRBJ2-1, with TRBD1 matching over 7 bases. Germline-derived CDR1 and CDR2 are MGHRA and YSYEKL. The CDR3 loop spans 16 amino acids. J gave up 2 bases and V 0 bases, and 4 bases lay outside the gene matches.